Following are 18 T cell receptor beta chains from one sample sequenced in a study of identical twins. TCRdb reprocessed the 5' RACE reads with MiXCR, giving one entry per CDR3 protein. This sample has 500,000 to 650,000 distinct CDR3 sequences, with around 24% found just once. This sample also belongs to another study, concerning yellow fever vaccine responses in identical twins.

The specimen sequenced was CD4+ T cells sorted from blood. These receptors were collected from a woman aged 18-29 years in good health.

The chain uses TRBV20-1 and TRBJ2-5; a possible D gene is TRBD1 (6 bases). The CDR3 covers 15 residues. CDR1 DFQATT and CDR2 SNEGSKA come from the germline V gene (reference sequence). V was trimmed by 0 bases and J by 2 bases, leaving 13 bases between them. CDR3 in DNA: TGCAGTGCTAGAGAGTGGGGACACCTACAAGAGACCCAGTACTTC. Translating gives CSAREWGHLQETQYF.

The chain recombines TRBV7-8 with TRBJ2-1; TRBD2 aligns across 13 bases. V gave up 4 bases and J gave up 9 bases; unmatched junction bases: 6. CDR1 SGHVS and CDR2 FQNEAQ come from the germline V gene. The length of the CDR3 is 15 residues. This chain's CDR3 is CASSSRTSGGSEQFF. In DNA form, the CDR3 reads TGTGCCAGCAGCTCTCGGACTAGCGGGGGAAGTGAGCAGTTCTTC.

In its sample, this clonotype was seen a few times. This chain joins TRBV6-1 and TRBJ2-7, with unresolved D. CDR1 is MNHNS and CDR2 is SASEGT in the germline V gene. The V and J ends lost 6 bases and 2 bases respectively, with 11 bases between them. The length of the CDR3 is 13 residues. The CDR3 sequence: CASRTDGPYEQYF. CDR3 sequence (DNA): TGTGCCAGCAGGACCGACGGTCCCTACGAGCAGTACTTC.

This clonotype was seen only a few times. The chain combines TRBV10-3 with TRBJ2-1; 8 positions match TRBD1. Germline CDR1 reads ENHRY; CDR2 reads SYGVKD. The CDR3 runs 13 residues. V was pared by 7 bases and J by 15 bases, with 14 bases of the junction left unmatched. The CDR3 DNA reads TGTGCCATCATCCGGACAGGGACCCAACTCATGTTCTTC. This translates into CAIIRTGTQLMFF.

This chain connects TRBV28 to TRBJ2-1, with 7 positions matching TRBD2. J lost 7 bases, V lost 8 bases, and 14 bases had no gene match. This CDR3 has 15 amino acids. Germline V gives CDR1 MDHEN, CDR2 SYDVKM. The CDR3 spells CASHILSGGRNEQFF. The CDR3 coding sequence is TGTGCCAGCCACATACTCTCCGGGGGGAGGAATGAGCAGTTCTTC.

This clonotype was observed once. The gene calls are TRBV14 and TRBJ2-7, with D unresolved. CDR1 and CDR2 (germline): SGHDN, FVKESK. The CDR3 covers 15 residues. V was cut by 1 base and J by 3 bases, with 13 bases left in between. The CDR3 sequence: CASSQGGSVLYEQYF. CDR3 nucleotide sequence: TGTGCCAGCAGCCAAGGAGGAAGCGTTCTCTACGAGCAGTACTTC.

This sequence joins TRBV19 and TRBJ2-3, with D unclear. Germline V CDR1 and CDR2: LNHDA, SQIVND (reference sequence). The CDR3 is 15 amino acids. Trimming removed 3 bases from V and 2 bases from J, with 12 bases in between. CDR3 DNA sequence: TGTGCCAGTAGTATTACCCGTGGGGACACAGATACGCAGTATTTT. As protein: CASSITRGDTDTQYF.

In this sample, this clonotype turned up a few times. The genes are TRBV20-1 and TRBJ1-5; D gene ambiguous. CDR1 and CDR2 from the germline V gene are DFQATT and SNEGSKA (reference sequence). The CDR3 loop spans 14 amino acids. The V end lost 6 bases, the J end lost 2 bases, and 14 bases lay between the germline ends. The chain's CDR3 is CSARASMGNQPQHF. As DNA, the CDR3 is TGCAGTGCGCGGGCCTCGATGGGCAATCAGCCCCAGCATTTT.

The gene calls are TRBV13 and TRBJ2-1; TRBD2 matches at 11 bases. This CDR3 has 18 residues. Germline V CDR1 and CDR2: PRHDT, FYEKMQ (reference sequence). V was clipped by 8 bases and J by 8 bases; unmatched bases: 20. CDR3 nucleotides: TGTGCCAGCTGCTGCCCTCTAGCGGGGGGCCGAAGCGGGTATGAGCAGTTCTTC. Residues: CASCCPLAGGRSGYEQFF. The whole variable domain, remainder taken from reference TRBV13 and TRBJ2-1, is AAGVIQSPRHLIKEKRETATLKCYPIPRHDTVYWYQQGPGQDPQFLISFYEKMQSDKGSIPDRFSAQQFSDYHSELNMSSLELGDSALYFCASCCPLAGGRSGYEQFFGPGTRLTVL.

This clonotype was counted between two and nine times. The rearrangement links TRBV28 to TRBJ2-3; D is unresolved. CDR3 length equals 16 residues. Germline values: CDR1 MDHEN, CDR2 SYDVKM. V was cut by 7 bases and J by 2 bases, with 19 bases left in between. DNA for the CDR3: TGTGCCAGCATCCCTAGGCCCTGGCCTAACACAGATACGCAGTATTTT. Translating gives CASIPRPWPNTDTQYF.

V gene TRBV27 combines with J gene TRBJ2-5, with D perhaps given as TRBD1 or TRBD2 (5 bases each). The CDR3 consists of 14 residues. Trimming pared 4 bases from V and 5 bases from J, leaving 14 bases between. Germline V gives CDR1 MNHEY, CDR2 SMNVEV (reference sequence). As DNA, the CDR3 is TGTGCCAGCAGTTCAGACAGAAAGCGGGAGACCCAGTACTTC. Its translation: CASSSDRKRETQYF.

This clonotype occurred a few times. CDR3 region: CSVESSGNYEQYF. The CDR3 coding sequence is TGCAGCGTTGAAAGTTCAGGGAACTACGAGCAGTACTTC. The V and J genes are TRBV29-1 and TRBJ2-7; tentative D call: TRBD1 (5 bases). V was shortened by 2 bases and J by 3 bases, with 11 bases between the two germline ends. The CDR3 spans 13 residues. Per germline, CDR1 SQVTM and CDR2 ANQGSEA.

The chain joins TRBV6-1 to TRBJ2-1; 10 bases align to TRBD1. V lost 6 bases to trimming and J lost 10 bases; unmatched junction nucleotides: 9. The length of the CDR3 is 14 residues. CDR1 and CDR2 (germline): MNHNS, SASEGT. CDR3 residues: CASRDRQGAREQFF. In DNA form, the CDR3 reads TGTGCCAGCAGGGACAGACAGGGGGCAAGGGAGCAGTTCTTC.

The V and J genes are TRBV7-8 and TRBJ2-2, with 9 bases aligning to TRBD1. The CDR3 is 18 amino acids. V dropped 4 bases and J dropped 6; count of bases not matched to a gene: 15. From germline, CDR1 is SGHVS and CDR2 FQNEAQ. The CDR3 here is CASSSPSWGTGTAGELFF. In DNA form, the CDR3 reads TGTGCCAGCAGCTCCCCCTCTTGGGGGACAGGGACGGCCGGGGAGCTGTTTTTT. The entire variable domain, with the rest obtained from reference TRBV7-8 and TRBJ2-2, is as follows: GAGVSQSPRYKVAKRGQDVALRCDPISGHVSLFWYQQALGQGPEFLTYFQNEAQLDKSGLPSDRFFAERPEGSVSTLKIQRTQQEDSAVYLCASSSPSWGTGTAGELFFGEGSRLTVL.

This clonotype was counted only a few times. At one boundary the junction diverges from the germline segment, which might be a read error. The chain recombines TRBV20-1 with TRBJ2-1; D tentatively reads TRBD1 or TRBD2 (5 bases each). This CDR3 has 13 residues. Germline V CDR1 and CDR2: DFQATT, SNEGSKA (reference sequence). DNA of the CDR3: TGCAGTCCCCGGGACGAATCCTCCAATGAGCAGTTCTTC. It specifies CSPRDESSNEQFF.

V is TRBV20-1 and J is TRBJ2-5, with 12 positions matching TRBD2. This CDR3 region has 14 residues. Germline-derived CDR1 and CDR2 are DFQATT and SNEGSKA (reference sequence). After removal of 5 bases from V and 5 bases from J, the junction contained 6 bases not matched to a gene. The chain's CDR3 is CSAPPSGGDETQYF. The CDR3, as DNA: TGCAGTGCTCCGCCTAGCGGGGGGGATGAGACCCAGTACTTC.

V is TRBV7-9 and J is TRBJ2-7; 8 nucleotides match TRBD1. The CDR3 is 13 residues long. Germline-derived CDR1 and CDR2 are SEHNR and FQNEAQ (reference sequence). V dropped 5 bases and J dropped 5; count of bases not matched to a gene: 5. The DNA of the CDR3 is TGTGCCAGCAGCACCAGGGGGCTCGACGAGCAGTACTTC. Translated, it gives CASSTRGLDEQYF.

This clonotype was observed a handful of times. The rearrangement joins TRBV10-3 to TRBJ2-5; TRBD1 aligns across 8 bases. This CDR3 is built from 14 residues. Germline CDR1 and CDR2: ENHRY and SYGVKD. V dropped 6 bases and J dropped 3; count of bases not matched to a gene: 6. CDR3 in DNA: TGTGCCATCAGCCGGACAGGGAATGAAGAGACCCAGTACTTC. Amino acids: CAISRTGNEETQYF.